These 17 T cell receptor beta chains were sequenced from one sample in a study of shared clonotypes between healthy human individuals. Method: immunoSEQ multiplex PCR; TCRdb's copy keeps in-frame clones and lacks some. The sample yields some 2.1 million clones, about 95% seen once. CD45RO negativity and positive selection for CCR7 defined naive CD8 cells, a population that excluded terminally differentiated effector memory CD45RA+ cells. The sample consisted of naive CD8+ T cells sorted from blood. These receptors were obtained from a man aged 18 to 30 in good health.

The CDR3 bases are TGCGCCAGCAGCCAAGATGTGAGCGGGAGTTCCTCCTCTAGCTCCTACGAGCAGTACTTC. Protein sequence: CASSQDVSGSSSSSSYEQYF. The rearrangement links TRBV4-3 to TRBJ2-7; TRBD2 aligns across 8 bases. This CDR3 is 20 amino acids long. V trimming: 0 bases; J trimming: 0 bases; junction bases outside the gene matches: 16. The V gene's germline CDR1 is LGHNA and CDR2 YSLEER.

J is TRBJ2-7 and V is TRBV6-1; D is possibly TRBD2 (6 bases). Per the germline V gene, CDR1 is MNHNS and CDR2 is SASEGT. The CDR3 totals 16 residues. Trimming stripped 2 bases from V and 4 bases from J, with 18 bases between. The CDR3 is CASSEPVVGGQYEQYF. CDR3 sequence (DNA): TGTGCCAGCAGTGAACCGGTTGTGGGAGGACAATACGAGCAGTACTTC.

CDR3 bases: TGTGCCATCAGTGAGTCGCCTCAGGGACGGACTAACTATGGCTACACCTTC. As protein: CAISESPQGRTNYGYTF. The V call is TRBV10-3, the J call TRBJ1-2; possibly TRBD1 for D (5 bases). Trimming stripped 0 bases from V and 0 bases from J, with 14 bases between. The germline gives CDR1 ENHRY, CDR2 SYGVKD. This CDR3 comprises 17 residues.

The chain couples TRBV7-2 to TRBJ2-7; 9 bases are shared with TRBD2. The CDR3 loop spans 16 amino acids. V was clipped by 2 bases and J by 3 bases; unmatched bases: 8. In germline, CDR1 is SGHTA, CDR2 FQGNSA. The CDR3 coding sequence is TGTGCCAGCAGCTTACCACATAGCGGGAGCTTCTACGAGCAGTACTTC. The encoded protein is CASSLPHSGSFYEQYF.

The chain carries TRBV7-8 and TRBJ1-2; D is perhaps TRBD1 (6 bases). There are 14 residues in the CDR3. Germline lookup yields CDR1 SGHVS and CDR2 FQNEAQ. Trimming stripped 4 bases from V and 7 bases from J, with 16 bases between. The CDR3 nucleotides are TGTGCCAGCAGCTCACAGGGTGATTTAAGTGGCTACACCTTC. Protein: CASSSQGDLSGYTF.

V and J are TRBV7-9 and TRBJ2-1, with D maybe TRBD2 (6 bases). This CDR3 comprises 13 residues. The germline V and J ends were trimmed by 5 bases and 11 bases, with 16 bases remaining between them. CDR1 and CDR2 from the germline V gene are SEHNR and FQNEAQ (reference sequence). CDR3 DNA: TGTGCCAGCAGCCTCGGGACTGCAACAAAGCAGTTCTTC. Residues: CASSLGTATKQFF.

The chain uses TRBV7-9 and TRBJ1-2; tentatively, D is TRBD1 (6 bases). Germline lookup yields CDR1 SEHNR and CDR2 FQNEAQ (reference sequence). The CDR3 has 16 residues. Deletions cut 1 base from V and 3 bases from J, with 15 bases between. The CDR3 here is CASSLENTGIDYGYTF. DNA of the CDR3: TGTGCCAGCAGCTTAGAAAACACAGGGATTGACTATGGCTACACCTTC.

The chain uses TRBV30 and TRBJ2-3; perhaps TRBD2 as D (6 bases). Germline CDR1 is GTSNPN and CDR2 is SVGIG (reference sequence). The CDR3 covers 15 residues. V was shortened by 2 bases and J by 2 bases, with 14 bases between the two germline ends. CDR3 in amino acids: CAWSYGGGDTDTQYF. CDR3 sequence (DNA): TGTGCCTGGAGTTATGGTGGCGGGGACACAGATACGCAGTATTTT.

Concerning this clone itself: The identical CDR3 is also encoded by other nucleotide sequences in the sample. The J gene is TRBJ2-7, the V gene TRBV4-3; D remains ambiguous. Germline V gene sequence: CDR1 LGHNA, CDR2 YSLEER. Trimming left V 1 base short and J 0 bases short, with 10 bases between. This CDR3 contains 15 residues. The CDR3 DNA is TGCGCCAGCAGCCAAGTTGCTGCGAGCTCCTACGAGCAGTACTTC. It codes for CASSQVAASSYEQYF.

The chain has TRBV13 and TRBJ2-2; tentative D call: TRBD2 (5 bases). Per germline, CDR1 PRHDT and CDR2 FYEKMQ (reference sequence). Deletions cut 1 base from V and 0 bases from J, with 6 bases between. This CDR3 has 15 amino acids. The CDR3 is CASSLAGSNTGELFF. CDR3 coding DNA: TGTGCCAGCAGCTTAGCGGGGTCGAACACCGGGGAGCTGTTTTTT.

V is TRBV10-3 and J is TRBJ1-3; 8 positions agree with TRBD1. V gave up 6 bases and J gave up 4 bases; unmatched junction bases: 8. CDR3 length: 15 residues. Germline V gives CDR1 ENHRY, CDR2 SYGVKD. The CDR3 loop reads CAISRTGFEGNTIYF. Written as DNA, the CDR3 is TGTGCCATCAGCCGGACAGGGTTTGAAGGAAACACCATATATTTT.

Notes on this clone: The identical CDR3 is also encoded by other nucleotide sequences in the sample. The chain uses TRBV7-9 and TRBJ2-7; no firm D call. The germline CDR1 and CDR2 sequences are SEHNR and FQNEAQ (reference sequence). Trimming cost V 2 bases and J 0 bases, with 8 bases left between them. The CDR3 covers 14 residues. CDR3 sequence (DNA): TGTGCCAGCAGCTTATCAGGAAACTCCTACGAGCAGTACTTC. Its protein product is CASSLSGNSYEQYF.

The V gene is TRBV27, the J gene TRBJ2-1; D is possibly TRBD1 (6 bases). The germline gives CDR1 MNHEY, CDR2 SMNVEV (reference sequence). The germline V and J ends were trimmed by 5 bases and 8 bases, with 7 bases remaining between them. CDR3 length equals 11 residues. Here the CDR3 reads CASSEGDEQFF. DNA of the CDR3: TGTGCCAGCAGTGAGGGGGATGAGCAGTTCTTC.

The J gene is TRBJ2-7, the V gene TRBV5-6; TRBD2 aligns across 7 bases. CDR1 SGHDT and CDR2 YYEEEE come from the germline V gene. The CDR3 consists of 14 residues. Losses at the gene ends were 3 bases for V and 7 bases for J; bases not matched to a gene: 10. CDR3 in amino acids: CASSSGDYFVEQYF. The CDR3 DNA follows: TGTGCCAGCAGCTCCGGGGACTATTTCGTGGAGCAGTACTTC.

The rearrangement links TRBV7-9 to TRBJ2-2; D might be TRBD1 or TRBD2, each matching 6 bases. Deletions cut 2 bases from V and 0 bases from J, with 19 bases between. The germline CDR1 and CDR2 sequences are SEHNR and FQNEAQ (reference sequence). This CDR3 spans 19 amino acids. CDR3 region: CASSLPGEERGPNTGELFF. DNA for the CDR3: TGTGCCAGCAGCTTACCAGGGGAGGAGAGGGGCCCGAACACCGGGGAGCTGTTTTTT.

This chain links TRBV11-1 with TRBJ2-7; TRBD1 aligns across 10 bases. The CDR3 extends over 15 amino acids. Germline trimming cut 2 bases from V and 6 bases from J; bases unmatched to any gene: 7. Germline V gene lookup returns CDR1 SGHAT and CDR2 FQDESV (reference sequence). The CDR3 DNA is TGTGCCAGCAGCTTATCGTCGACAGGGGGCTTCGAGCAGTACTTC. Amino acid sequence: CASSLSSTGGFEQYF.

This clone occurred once. This chain links TRBV7-8 with TRBJ2-5, with a weak D call TRBD2 (6 bases). The CDR3 has 15 residues. Trimming took off 3 bases at V and 0 bases at J, with 11 bases between the two ends. The germline CDR1 and CDR2 sequences are SGHVS and FQNEAQ. In nucleotides, the CDR3 is TGTGCCAGCAGCTTGGCTGGCGGGAACCAAGAGACCCAGTACTTC. Translated: CASSLAGGNQETQYF.